This T cell receptor (beta chain) comes out of a study of T cell repertoires in cytomegalovirus infection. On the study more broadly: Public TCR beta signature analysis indicated the presence of both CMV infection and matching HLA type.

As regards this clonotype: Its antigen is still unknown.

Study-level points and caveats: Clonotypes of TCR beta that were HLA-C-restricted and CMV-specific dominated the ex vivo response.

TCRdb ran MiXCR on the reads and lists one entry per CDR3 protein. The sample lists almost 300,000 distinct CDR3 sequences, about 9.1% occurring once. Trimming left V 4 bases short and J 8 bases short, with 17 bases between. The CDR3 covers 14 residues. Germline CDR1 and CDR2: SGHTA and FQGNSA. The TCR originated in a human donor in good health (CMV status not recorded). Some clones in this sample may be carry-over from other donors' samples. The chain is built from TRBV7-2 and TRBJ1-2; D is possibly TRBD1 (6 bases). Sequenced sample: PBMCs. CDR3 sequence (DNA): TGTGCCAGCAGCTCCCCGGGGGGCCTGCGGGGCTACACCTTC. As protein: CASSSPGGLRGYTF.